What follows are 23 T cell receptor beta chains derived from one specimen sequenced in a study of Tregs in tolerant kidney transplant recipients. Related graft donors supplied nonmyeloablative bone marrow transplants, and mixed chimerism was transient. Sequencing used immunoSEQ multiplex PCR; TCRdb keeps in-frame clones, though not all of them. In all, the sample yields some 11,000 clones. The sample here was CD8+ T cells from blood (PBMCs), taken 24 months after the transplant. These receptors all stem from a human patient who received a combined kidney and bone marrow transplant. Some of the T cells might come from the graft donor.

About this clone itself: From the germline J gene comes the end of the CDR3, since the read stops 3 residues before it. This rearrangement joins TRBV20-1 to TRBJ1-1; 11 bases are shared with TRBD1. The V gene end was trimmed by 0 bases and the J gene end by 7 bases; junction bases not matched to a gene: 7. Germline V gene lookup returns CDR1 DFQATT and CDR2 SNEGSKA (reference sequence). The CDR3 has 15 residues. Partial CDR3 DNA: TGCAGTGCTAGAGACTCGGACAGGGGGCTGGTTGAA. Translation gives CSARDSDRGLVE. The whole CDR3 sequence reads CSARDSDRGLVEAFF.

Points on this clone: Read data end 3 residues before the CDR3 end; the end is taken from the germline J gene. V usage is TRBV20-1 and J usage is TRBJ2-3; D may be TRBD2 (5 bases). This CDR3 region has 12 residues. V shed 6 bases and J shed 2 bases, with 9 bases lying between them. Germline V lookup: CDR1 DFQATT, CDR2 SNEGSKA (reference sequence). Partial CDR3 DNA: TGCAGTGCCCGAGGGTACACAGATACG. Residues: CSARGYTDT. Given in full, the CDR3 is CSARGYTDTQYF.

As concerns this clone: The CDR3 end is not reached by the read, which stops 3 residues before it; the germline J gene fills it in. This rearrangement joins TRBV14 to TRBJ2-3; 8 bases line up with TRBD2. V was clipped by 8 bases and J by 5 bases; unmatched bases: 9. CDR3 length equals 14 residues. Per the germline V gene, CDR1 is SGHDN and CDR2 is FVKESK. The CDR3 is CASGLAPTEDTQYF. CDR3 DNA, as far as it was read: TGTGCCAGCGGACTAGCTCCTACGGAAGATACG.

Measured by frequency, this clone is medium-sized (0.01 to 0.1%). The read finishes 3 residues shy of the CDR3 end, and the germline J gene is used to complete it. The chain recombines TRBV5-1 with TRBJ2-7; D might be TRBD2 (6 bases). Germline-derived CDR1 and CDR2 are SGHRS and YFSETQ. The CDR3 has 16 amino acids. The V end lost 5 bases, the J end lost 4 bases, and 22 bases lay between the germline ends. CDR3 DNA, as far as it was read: TGCGCCAGCAGGTCTCTCGAGGGTCGGAGGGGATACGAG. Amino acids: CASRSLEGRRGYE. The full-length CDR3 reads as CASRSLEGRRGYEQYF.

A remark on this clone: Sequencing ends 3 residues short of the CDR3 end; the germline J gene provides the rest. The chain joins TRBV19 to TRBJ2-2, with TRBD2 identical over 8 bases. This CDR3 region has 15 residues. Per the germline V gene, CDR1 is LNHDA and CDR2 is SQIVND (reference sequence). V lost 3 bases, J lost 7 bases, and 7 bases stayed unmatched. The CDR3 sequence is CASSIGGGGSGELFF. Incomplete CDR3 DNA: TGTGCCAGTAGTATCGGGGGGGGAGGAAGCGGGGAG.

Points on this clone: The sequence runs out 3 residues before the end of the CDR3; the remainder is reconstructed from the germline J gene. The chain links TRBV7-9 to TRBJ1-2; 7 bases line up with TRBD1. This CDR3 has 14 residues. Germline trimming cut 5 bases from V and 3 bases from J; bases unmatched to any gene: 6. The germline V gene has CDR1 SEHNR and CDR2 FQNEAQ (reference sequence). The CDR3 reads CASSPGDSHYGYTF. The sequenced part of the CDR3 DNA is TGTGCCAGCAGCCCGGGGGACAGCCACTATGGC.

The CDR3: CASSHSGGGYGYTF. The CDR3 DNA, read in part, is TGCGCCAGCAGCCACTCCGGGGGAGGGTATGGC. The chain uses TRBV5-1 and TRBJ1-2; the D gene is possibly TRBD1 (5 bases). The CDR3 extends 3 residues past the end of the read, so its final part is completed from the germline J gene. The ends were cut back, 4 bases at V and 5 bases at J, with 15 bases in the middle. The V gene's germline CDR1 is SGHRS and CDR2 YFSETQ. The CDR3 loop spans 14 amino acids.

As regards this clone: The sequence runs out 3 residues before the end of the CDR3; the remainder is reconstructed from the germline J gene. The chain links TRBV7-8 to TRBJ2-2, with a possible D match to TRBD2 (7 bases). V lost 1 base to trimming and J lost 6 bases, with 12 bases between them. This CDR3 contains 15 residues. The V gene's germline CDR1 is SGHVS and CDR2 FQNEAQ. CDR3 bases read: TGTGCCAGCAGCTTAGGTTGGGGGGGGCCCGGGGAG. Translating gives CASSLGWGGPGE. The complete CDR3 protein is CASSLGWGGPGELFF.

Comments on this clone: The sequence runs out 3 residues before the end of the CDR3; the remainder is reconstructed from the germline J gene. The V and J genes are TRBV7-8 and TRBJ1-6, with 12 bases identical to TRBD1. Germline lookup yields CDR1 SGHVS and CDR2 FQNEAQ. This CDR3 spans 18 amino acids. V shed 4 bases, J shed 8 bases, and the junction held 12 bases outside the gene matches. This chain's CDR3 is CASSWGQGAASVDSPLHF. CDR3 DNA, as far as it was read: TGTGCCAGCAGCTGGGGACAGGGGGCGGCTTCGGTGGATTCACCC. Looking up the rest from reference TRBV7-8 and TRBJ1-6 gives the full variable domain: GAGVSQSPRYKVAKRGQDVALRCDPISGHVSLFWYQQALGQGPEFLTYFQNEAQLDKSGLPSDRFFAERPEGSVSTLKIQRTQQEDSAVYLCASSWGQGAASVDSPLHFGNGTRLTVT.

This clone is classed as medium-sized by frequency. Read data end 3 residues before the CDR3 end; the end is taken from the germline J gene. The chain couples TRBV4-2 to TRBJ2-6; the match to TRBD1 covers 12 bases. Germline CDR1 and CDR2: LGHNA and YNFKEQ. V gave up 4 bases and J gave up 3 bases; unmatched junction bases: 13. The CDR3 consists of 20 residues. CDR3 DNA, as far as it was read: TGTGCCAGCAGCCTCCTCCCGGGACAGGGGGCGCAATTTGGGGCCAACGTC. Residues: CASSLLPGQGAQFGANV. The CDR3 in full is CASSLLPGQGAQFGANVLTF.

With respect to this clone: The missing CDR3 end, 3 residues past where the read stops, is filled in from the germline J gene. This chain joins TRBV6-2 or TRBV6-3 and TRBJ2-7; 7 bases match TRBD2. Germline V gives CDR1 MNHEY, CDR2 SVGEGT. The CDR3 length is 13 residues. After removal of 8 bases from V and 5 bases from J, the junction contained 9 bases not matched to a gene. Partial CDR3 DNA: TGTGCCAGCCGTGATCTTGGGGGGGACGAG. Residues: CASRDLGGDE. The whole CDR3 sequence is CASRDLGGDEQYF.

CDR3 DNA, as far as it was read: TGTGCCAGCAGTTCCACCTACGAG. Amino acids: CASSSTYE. The entire CDR3 protein reads CASSSTYEQYF. The genes are TRBV27 and TRBJ2-7, with D uncertain. The read halts 3 residues ahead of the CDR3 end, with the missing end drawn from the germline J gene. Germline assignment: CDR1 MNHEY and CDR2 SMNVEV (reference sequence). V lost 4 bases, J lost 2 bases, and 3 bases lay in between. CDR3 length: 11 residues.

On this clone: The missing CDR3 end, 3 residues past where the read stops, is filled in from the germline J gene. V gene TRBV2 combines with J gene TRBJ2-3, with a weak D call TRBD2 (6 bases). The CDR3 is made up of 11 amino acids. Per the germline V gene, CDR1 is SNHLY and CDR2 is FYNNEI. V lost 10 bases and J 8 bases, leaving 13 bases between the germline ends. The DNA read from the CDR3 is TGTGCCACCGTGTCGCGGGGTACG. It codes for CATVSRGT. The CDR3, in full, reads CATVSRGTQYF. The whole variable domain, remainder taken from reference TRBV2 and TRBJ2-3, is EPEVTQTPSHQVTQMGQEVILRCVPISNHLYFYWYRQILGQKVEFLVSFYNNEISEKSEIFDDQFSVERPDGSNFTLKIRSTKLEDSAMYFCATVSRGTQYFGPGTRLTVL.

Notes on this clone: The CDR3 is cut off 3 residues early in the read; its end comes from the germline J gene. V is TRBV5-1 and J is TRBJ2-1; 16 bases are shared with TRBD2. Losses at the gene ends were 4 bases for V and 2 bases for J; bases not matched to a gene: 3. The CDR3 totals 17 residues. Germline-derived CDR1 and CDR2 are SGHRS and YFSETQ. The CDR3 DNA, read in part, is TGCGCCAGCAGCGGGGGGACTAGCGGGAGGGCCTACAATGAG. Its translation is CASSGGTSGRAYNE. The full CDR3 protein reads CASSGGTSGRAYNEQFF.

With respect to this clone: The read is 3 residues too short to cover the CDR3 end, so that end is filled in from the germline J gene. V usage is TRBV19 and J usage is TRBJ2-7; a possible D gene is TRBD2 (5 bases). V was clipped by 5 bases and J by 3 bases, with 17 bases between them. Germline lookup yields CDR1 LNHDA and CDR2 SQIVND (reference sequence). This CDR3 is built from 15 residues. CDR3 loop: CASSPGIGLFYEQYF. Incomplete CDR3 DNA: TGTGCCAGTAGTCCGGGGATTGGACTGTTCTACGAG.

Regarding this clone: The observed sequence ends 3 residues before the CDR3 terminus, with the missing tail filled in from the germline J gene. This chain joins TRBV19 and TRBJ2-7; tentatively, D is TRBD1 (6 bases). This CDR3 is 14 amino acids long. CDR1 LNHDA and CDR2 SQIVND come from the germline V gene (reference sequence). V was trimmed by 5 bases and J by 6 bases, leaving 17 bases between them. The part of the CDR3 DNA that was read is TGTGCCAGTAGTCCCAGGGGAGCGCTGATCGAG. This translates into CASSPRGALIE. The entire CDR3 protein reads CASSPRGALIEQYF. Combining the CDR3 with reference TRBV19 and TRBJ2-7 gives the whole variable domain DGGITQSPKYLFRKEGQNVTLSCEQNLNHDAMYWYRQDPGQGLRLIYYSQIVNDFQKGDIAEGYSVSREKKESFPLTVTSAQKNPTAFYLCASSPRGALIEQYFGPGTRLTVT.

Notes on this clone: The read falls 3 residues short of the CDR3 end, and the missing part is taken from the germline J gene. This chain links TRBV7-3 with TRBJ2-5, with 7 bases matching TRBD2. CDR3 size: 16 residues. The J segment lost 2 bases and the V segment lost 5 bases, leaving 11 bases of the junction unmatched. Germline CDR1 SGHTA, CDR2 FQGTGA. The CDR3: CASSPGLVGNQETQYF. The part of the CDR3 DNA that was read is TGTGCCAGCAGCCCAGGACTAGTAGGGAATCAAGAGACC. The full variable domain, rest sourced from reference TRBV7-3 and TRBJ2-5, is GAGVSQTPSNKVTEKGKYVELRCDPISGHTALYWYRQSLGQGPEFLIYFQGTGAADDSGLPNDRFFAVRPEGSVSTLKIQRTERGDSAVYLCASSPGLVGNQETQYFGPGTRLLVL.

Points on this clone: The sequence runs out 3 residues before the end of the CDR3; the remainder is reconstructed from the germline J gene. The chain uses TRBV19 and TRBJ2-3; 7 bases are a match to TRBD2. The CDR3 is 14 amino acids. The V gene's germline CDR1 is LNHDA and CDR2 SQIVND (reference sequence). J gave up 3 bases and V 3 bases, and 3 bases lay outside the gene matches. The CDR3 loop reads CASSISSGTDTQYF. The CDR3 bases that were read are TGTGCCAGTAGTATCTCTAGCGGTACAGATACG.

The covered CDR3 bases are TGCAGCGTTTGCCCAGGGGGGCCTTACAATGAG. This encodes CSVCPGGPYNE. The whole CDR3 reads CSVCPGGPYNEQFF. The genes are TRBV29-1 and TRBJ2-1, with TRBD1 as a possible D gene (7 bases). The CDR3 is cut off 3 residues early in the read; its end comes from the germline J gene. The CDR3 covers 14 residues. V was trimmed by 5 bases and J by 4 bases, leaving 15 bases between them. Per germline, CDR1 SQVTM and CDR2 ANQGSEA.

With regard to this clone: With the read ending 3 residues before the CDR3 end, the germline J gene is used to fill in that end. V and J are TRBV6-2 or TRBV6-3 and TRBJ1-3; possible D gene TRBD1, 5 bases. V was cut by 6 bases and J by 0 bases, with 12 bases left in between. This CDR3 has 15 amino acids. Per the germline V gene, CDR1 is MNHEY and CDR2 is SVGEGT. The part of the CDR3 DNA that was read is TGTGCCAGCAGGACGAGGGGAACCTCTGGAAACACC. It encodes CASRTRGTSGNT. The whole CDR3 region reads CASRTRGTSGNTIYF.

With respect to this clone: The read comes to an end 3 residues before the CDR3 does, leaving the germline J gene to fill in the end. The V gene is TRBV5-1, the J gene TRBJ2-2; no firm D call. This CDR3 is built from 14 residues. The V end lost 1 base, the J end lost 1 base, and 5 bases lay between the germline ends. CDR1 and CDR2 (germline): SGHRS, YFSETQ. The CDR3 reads CASSLSQNTGELFF. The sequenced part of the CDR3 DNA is TGCGCCAGCAGCTTGAGCCAGAACACCGGGGAG.

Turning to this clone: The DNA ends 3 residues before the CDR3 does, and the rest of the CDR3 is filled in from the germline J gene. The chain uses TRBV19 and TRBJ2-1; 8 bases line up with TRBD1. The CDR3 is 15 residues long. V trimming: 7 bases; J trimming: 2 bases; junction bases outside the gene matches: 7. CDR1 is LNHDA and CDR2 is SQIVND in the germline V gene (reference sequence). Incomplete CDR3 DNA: TGTGCCAGTACCCTTTCAGGGGGCCCCTACAATGAG. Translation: CASTLSGGPYNE. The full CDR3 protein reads CASTLSGGPYNEQFF.

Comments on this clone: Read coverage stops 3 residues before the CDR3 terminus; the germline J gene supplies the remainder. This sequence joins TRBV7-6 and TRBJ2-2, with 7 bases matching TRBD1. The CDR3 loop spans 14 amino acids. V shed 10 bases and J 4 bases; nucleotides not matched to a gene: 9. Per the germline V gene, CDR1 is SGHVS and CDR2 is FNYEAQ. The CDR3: CATHRGVVTGELFF. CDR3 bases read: TGTGCCACCCACAGGGGTGTCGTCACCGGGGAG.